These T cell receptor beta chains were read from a single sample in a study of beta chain features in type 1 diabetes. Only in-frame clones appear in the TCRdb table, and some are missing; sequencing was by immunoSEQ multiplex PCR. The top ten clones hold 0.0095% to 0.012% of a sample with 300,000 to 450,000 clones, around 12% of them seen once. The source material was naive CD4+ T cells from blood. Receptors were obtained from a woman younger than 30 with type 1 diabetes. The CDR3 runs from the conserved cysteine through the conserved F or W. Each record gives: CDR3 protein, CDR3 DNA, V gene, clone size, J gene, D gene. D genes are given only for firm matches. The listing skips clone size in some rows; elsewhere it reads once, few, many or a size class.

cdr3_aa: CASSQGRLAGEFQETQYF
cdr3_nt: TGTGCCAGCAGCCAAGGAAGATTGGCAGGGGAGTTTCAAGAGACCCAGTACTTC
v_call: TRBV14
clone_size: .
j_call: TRBJ2-5
d_call: .

cdr3_aa: CACNSLGRYNEQFF
cdr3_nt: TGTGCCTGTAATTCACTAGGACGGTACAATGAGCAGTTCTTC
v_call: TRBV30
clone_size: few
j_call: TRBJ2-1
d_call: .

cdr3_aa: CASSYFGQGDPYEQYF
cdr3_nt: TGTGCCAGCAGTTACTTCGGACAGGGTGATCCCTACGAGCAGTACTTC
v_call: TRBV6-6
clone_size: once
j_call: TRBJ2-7
d_call: TRBD1

cdr3_aa: CASTNGGRETQYF
cdr3_nt: TGTGCCAGCACCAACGGCGGGAGGGAGACCCAGTACTTC
v_call: TRBV28
clone_size: few
j_call: TRBJ2-5
d_call: TRBD2

cdr3_aa: CASKLAGSTDTQYF
cdr3_nt: TGTGCCAGCAAACTAGCGGGAAGCACAGATACGCAGTATTTT
v_call: TRBV6-5
clone_size: .
j_call: TRBJ2-3
d_call: TRBD2

cdr3_aa: CASTPRTGPGELFF
cdr3_nt: TGTGCCAGCACCCCCCGGACAGGGCCCGGGGAGCTGTTTTTT
v_call: TRBV7-9
clone_size: few
j_call: TRBJ2-2
d_call: TRBD1

cdr3_aa: CASSLDRAYGYTF
cdr3_nt: TGTGCCAGCAGCCTGGACAGGGCCTATGGCTACACCTTC
v_call: TRBV14
clone_size: .
j_call: TRBJ1-2
d_call: TRBD1

cdr3_aa: CASSERGGAGKLFF
cdr3_nt: TGTGCCAGCAGCGAAAGGGGGGGAGCGGGAAAACTGTTTTTT
v_call: TRBV9
clone_size: .
j_call: TRBJ1-4
d_call: .

cdr3_aa: CASSFGRGSYNEQFF
cdr3_nt: TGTGCCAGCAGCTTCGGGCGGGGCTCCTACAATGAGCAGTTCTTC
v_call: TRBV11-1
clone_size: .
j_call: TRBJ2-1
d_call: .

cdr3_aa: CASSFDRYSPLHF
cdr3_nt: TGTGCCAGCAGCTTCGACAGATATTCACCCCTCCACTTT
v_call: TRBV5-4
clone_size: .
j_call: TRBJ1-6
d_call: .

cdr3_aa: CASSVEGAFYNEQFF
cdr3_nt: TGTGCCAGCAGCGTGGAGGGGGCTTTTTACAATGAGCAGTTCTTC
v_call: TRBV9
clone_size: few
j_call: TRBJ2-1
d_call: .

cdr3_aa: CSVVHLSGTSGIREQYF
cdr3_nt: TGCAGCGTTGTCCATTTGTCAGGGACTAGCGGGATAAGGGAGCAGTACTTC
v_call: TRBV29-1
clone_size: .
j_call: TRBJ2-7
d_call: TRBD2

cdr3_aa: CASSFPEAGSEQYF
cdr3_nt: TGCGCCAGCAGCTTCCCGGAGGCGGGTTCCGAGCAGTACTTC
v_call: TRBV5-1
clone_size: .
j_call: TRBJ2-7
d_call: .

cdr3_aa: CASSRSGGAYNEQFF
cdr3_nt: TGTGCCAGCAGCCGTAGCGGGGGGGCCTACAATGAGCAGTTCTTC
v_call: TRBV5-8
clone_size: few
j_call: TRBJ2-1
d_call: TRBD2

cdr3_aa: CASSSYPPGGGFF
cdr3_nt: TGTGCCAGCAGCTCGTACCCCCCGGGAGGCGGGTTCTTC
v_call: TRBV7-2
clone_size: few
j_call: TRBJ2-1
d_call: TRBD2

cdr3_aa: CASSQDRGTDTQYF
cdr3_nt: TGCGCCAGCAGTCAGGACAGGGGTACAGATACGCAGTATTTT
v_call: TRBV4-3
clone_size: few
j_call: TRBJ2-3
d_call: TRBD1

cdr3_aa: CASSLGFERDTQYF
cdr3_nt: TGTGCCAGCAGCTTAGGTTTCGAGCGAGATACGCAGTATTTT
v_call: TRBV7-2
clone_size: few
j_call: TRBJ2-3
d_call: .

cdr3_aa: CASGEDTGYGYTF
cdr3_nt: TGTGCCAGTGGGGAGGACACCGGCTATGGCTACACCTTC
v_call: TRBV28
clone_size: .
j_call: TRBJ1-2
d_call: .

cdr3_aa: CASSLRGPNQPQHF
cdr3_nt: TGTGCCAGCAGCTTACGGGGTCCCAATCAGCCCCAGCATTTT
v_call: TRBV27
clone_size: .
j_call: TRBJ1-5
d_call: .

cdr3_aa: CASSQDKSTRGPLHF
cdr3_nt: TGCGCCAGCAGCCAAGATAAGTCTACTCGGGGTCCCCTCCACTTT
v_call: TRBV4-3
clone_size: .
j_call: TRBJ1-6
d_call: .

cdr3_aa: CASSVGAAGMVEKLFF
cdr3_nt: TGTGCCAGCAGCGTAGGGGCTGCAGGGATGGTTGAAAAACTGTTTTTT
v_call: TRBV9
clone_size: .
j_call: TRBJ1-4
d_call: .

cdr3_aa: CASSLQVTDYGYTF
cdr3_nt: TGTGCCAGCAGCTTGCAGGTTACGGACTATGGCTACACCTTC
v_call: TRBV5-4
clone_size: few
j_call: TRBJ1-2
d_call: .

cdr3_aa: CAISEIVGQITVNYGYTF
cdr3_nt: TGTGCCATCAGTGAGATTGTGGGACAGATAACCGTTAACTATGGCTACACCTTC
v_call: TRBV10-3
clone_size: .
j_call: TRBJ1-2
d_call: TRBD1

cdr3_aa: CASGTLRSYEQYF
cdr3_nt: TGTGCCAGCGGGACACTTCGCTCCTACGAGCAGTACTTC
v_call: TRBV11-2
clone_size: .
j_call: TRBJ2-7
d_call: .

cdr3_aa: CASSGTSGGTGELFF
cdr3_nt: TGTGCCAGCAGCGGGACTAGCGGGGGAACCGGGGAGCTGTTTTTT
v_call: TRBV7-7
clone_size: few
j_call: TRBJ2-2
d_call: TRBD2

cdr3_aa: CASSQGLQGGNEKLFF
cdr3_nt: TGCGCCAGCAGCCAAGGCCTACAGGGGGGGAATGAAAAACTGTTTTTT
v_call: TRBV4-3
clone_size: few
j_call: TRBJ1-4
d_call: TRBD1

cdr3_aa: CASSRNSGGAWADTQYF
cdr3_nt: TGTGCCAGCAGCCGGAATAGCGGGGGGGCTTGGGCAGATACGCAGTATTTT
v_call: TRBV7-2
clone_size: few
j_call: TRBJ2-3
d_call: TRBD2

cdr3_aa: CASSQVDRNNEQFF
cdr3_nt: TGCGCCAGCAGCCAAGTCGACAGAAACAATGAGCAGTTCTTC
v_call: TRBV4-1
clone_size: .
j_call: TRBJ2-1
d_call: .

cdr3_aa: CASSVDQHSYEQYF
cdr3_nt: TGTGCCAGCAGCGTAGACCAACACTCCTACGAGCAGTACTTC
v_call: TRBV11-2
clone_size: .
j_call: TRBJ2-7
d_call: .

cdr3_aa: CASTLLGSLNTEAFF
cdr3_nt: TGTGCCAGCACCCTGCTAGGTTCCCTGAACACTGAAGCTTTCTTT
v_call: TRBV7-2
clone_size: few
j_call: TRBJ1-1
d_call: .

cdr3_aa: CASSQGQLRGEAFF
cdr3_nt: TGTGCCAGCAGCCAGGGACAGCTAAGGGGTGAAGCTTTCTTT
v_call: TRBV5-4
clone_size: few
j_call: TRBJ1-1
d_call: TRBD1

cdr3_aa: CASSPYSLFSYNSPLHF
cdr3_nt: TGTGCCAGCAGCCCTTACAGCCTCTTCTCCTATAATTCACCCCTCCACTTT
v_call: TRBV11-2
clone_size: .
j_call: TRBJ1-6
d_call: .

cdr3_aa: CASSLPGTGLGDTQYF
cdr3_nt: TGTGCCAGCAGCCTTCCCGGGACAGGGCTAGGAGATACGCAGTATTTT
v_call: TRBV14
clone_size: .
j_call: TRBJ2-3
d_call: TRBD1

cdr3_aa: CASSPAATGKRTDTQYF
cdr3_nt: TGTGCCAGCTCACCAGCTGCGACAGGGAAACGCACAGATACGCAGTATTTT
v_call: TRBV18
clone_size: few
j_call: TRBJ2-3
d_call: TRBD1

cdr3_aa: CASSPPGVSNQPQHF
cdr3_nt: TGCGCCAGCAGCCCCCCGGGAGTCTCCAATCAGCCCCAGCATTTT
v_call: TRBV5-1
clone_size: few
j_call: TRBJ1-5
d_call: .